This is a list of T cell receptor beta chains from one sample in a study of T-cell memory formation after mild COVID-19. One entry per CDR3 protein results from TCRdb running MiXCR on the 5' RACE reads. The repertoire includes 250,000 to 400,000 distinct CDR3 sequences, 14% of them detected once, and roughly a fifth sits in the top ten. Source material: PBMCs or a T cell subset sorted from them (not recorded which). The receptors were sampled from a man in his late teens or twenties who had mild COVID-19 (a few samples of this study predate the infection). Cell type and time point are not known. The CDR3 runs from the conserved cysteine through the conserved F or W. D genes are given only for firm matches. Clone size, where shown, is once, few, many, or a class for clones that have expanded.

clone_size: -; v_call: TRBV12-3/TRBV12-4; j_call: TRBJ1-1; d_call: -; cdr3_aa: CASSEGRGWGTEAFF; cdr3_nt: TGTGCCAGCAGTGAGGGAAGGGGCTGGGGCACTGAAGCTTTCTTT
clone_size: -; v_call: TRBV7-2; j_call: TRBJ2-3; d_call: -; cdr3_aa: CASSVQGGGTDTQYF; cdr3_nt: TGTGCCAGCAGCGTACAGGGAGGAGGCACAGATACGCAGTATTTT
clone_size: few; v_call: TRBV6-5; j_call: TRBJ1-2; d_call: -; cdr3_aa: CASSYSRGRGSYGYTF; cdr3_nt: TGTGCCAGCAGTTACTCACGGGGCAGGGGAAGCTATGGCTACACCTTC
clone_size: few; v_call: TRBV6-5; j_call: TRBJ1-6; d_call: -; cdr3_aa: CASRRTYFFNSPLHF; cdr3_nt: TGTGCCAGCAGGAGGACGTACTTTTTTAATTCACCCCTCCACTTT
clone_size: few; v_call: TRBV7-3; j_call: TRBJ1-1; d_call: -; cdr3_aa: CASSSGQKAFF; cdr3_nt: TGTGCCAGCAGCTCCGGACAGAAAGCTTTCTTT
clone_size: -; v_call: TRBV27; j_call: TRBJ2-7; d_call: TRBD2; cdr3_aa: CASSLYPLREKPYEQYF; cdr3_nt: TGTGCCAGCAGTTTATACCCCCTGCGGGAGAAGCCCTACGAGCAGTACTTC
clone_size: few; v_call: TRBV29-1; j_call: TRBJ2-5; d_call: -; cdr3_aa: CSVDRGFQETQYF; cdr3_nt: TGCAGCGTTGATCGGGGGTTTCAAGAGACCCAGTACTTC
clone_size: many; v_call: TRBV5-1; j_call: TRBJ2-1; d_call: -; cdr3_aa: CASSPGQWGGGEQFF; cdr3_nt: TGCGCCAGCAGCCCCGGACAGTGGGGGGGTGGTGAGCAGTTCTTC
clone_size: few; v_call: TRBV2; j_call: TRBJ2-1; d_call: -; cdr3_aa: CAPGLSPNEQFF; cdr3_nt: TGTGCCCCTGGACTAAGCCCGAATGAGCAGTTCTTC
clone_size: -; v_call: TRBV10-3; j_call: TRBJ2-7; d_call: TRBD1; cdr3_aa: CAISPGTESYEQYF; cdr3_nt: TGTGCCATCAGCCCCGGGACAGAAAGCTACGAGCAGTACTTC
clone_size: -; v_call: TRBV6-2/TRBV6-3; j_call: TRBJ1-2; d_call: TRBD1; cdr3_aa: CASSYLRQGDYGYTF; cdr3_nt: TGTGCCAGCAGTTACCTAAGACAGGGGGACTATGGCTACACCTTC
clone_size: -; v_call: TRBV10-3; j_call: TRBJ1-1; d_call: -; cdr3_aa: CAISEFRTEAFF; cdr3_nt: TGTGCCATCAGTGAGTTCCGGACTGAAGCTTTCTTT
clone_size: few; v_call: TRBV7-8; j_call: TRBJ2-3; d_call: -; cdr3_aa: CASSLVWQGADTQYF; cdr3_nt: TGTGCCAGCAGCTTAGTCTGGCAGGGAGCAGATACGCAGTATTTT
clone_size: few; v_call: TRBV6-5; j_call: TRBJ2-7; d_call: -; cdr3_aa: CASRIPGTIYEQYF; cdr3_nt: TGTGCCAGCAGGATTCCCGGGACAATCTACGAGCAGTACTTC
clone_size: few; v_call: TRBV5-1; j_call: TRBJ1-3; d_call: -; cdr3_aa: CASSLAPLRLSGNTIYF; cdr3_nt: TGCGCCAGCAGCTTGGCCCCCCTACGGCTCTCTGGAAACACCATATATTTT
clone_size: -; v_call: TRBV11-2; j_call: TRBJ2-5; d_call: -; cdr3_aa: CASSLPGHPETQYF; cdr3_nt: TGTGCCAGCAGCCTTCCGGGACATCCAGAGACCCAGTACTTC
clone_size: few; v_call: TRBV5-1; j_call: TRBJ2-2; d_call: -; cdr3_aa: CASSSRNGGHAGELFF; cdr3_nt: TGCGCCAGCAGCTCCAGAAACGGAGGACACGCCGGGGAGCTGTTTTTT
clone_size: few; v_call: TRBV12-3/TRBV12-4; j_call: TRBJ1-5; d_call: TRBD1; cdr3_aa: CASSTRGRGVQPQHF; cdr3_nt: TGTGCCAGCAGTACTCGAGGCAGGGGGGTTCAGCCCCAGCATTTT
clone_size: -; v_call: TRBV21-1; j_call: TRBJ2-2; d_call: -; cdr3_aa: CASSKCPPTSGGPNGELFF; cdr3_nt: TGTGCCAGCAGCAAATGCCCCCCCACTAGCGGGGGGCCCAACGGGGAGCTGTTTTTT
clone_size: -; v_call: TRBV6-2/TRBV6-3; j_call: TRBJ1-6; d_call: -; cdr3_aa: CASTLDGFSSPLHF; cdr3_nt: TGTGCCAGCACCTTGGACGGTTTCTCTTCACCCCTCCACTTT
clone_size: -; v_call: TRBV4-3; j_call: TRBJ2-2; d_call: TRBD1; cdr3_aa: CASSQETGGGELFF; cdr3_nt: TGCGCCAGCAGCCAAGAGACAGGGGGCGGGGAGCTGTTTTTT
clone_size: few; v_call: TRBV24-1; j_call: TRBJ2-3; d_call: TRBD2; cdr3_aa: CATSSAGGTDTQYF; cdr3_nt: TGTGCCACCAGTTCTGCGGGGGGCACAGATACGCAGTATTTT
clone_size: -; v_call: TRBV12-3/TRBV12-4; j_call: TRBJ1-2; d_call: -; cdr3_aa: CASSRSGYGYTF; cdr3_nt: TGTGCCAGCAGTAGAAGCGGCTATGGCTACACCTTC
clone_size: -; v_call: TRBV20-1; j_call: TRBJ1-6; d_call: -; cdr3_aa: CSAVPASMDSPLHF; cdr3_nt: TGCAGTGCCGTACCGGCGTCTATGGATTCACCCCTCCACTTT
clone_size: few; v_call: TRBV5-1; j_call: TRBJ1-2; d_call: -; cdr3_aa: CASSLGFASTGYYGYTF; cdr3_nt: TGCGCCAGCAGCTTGGGCTTCGCCTCGACAGGTTACTATGGCTACACCTTC
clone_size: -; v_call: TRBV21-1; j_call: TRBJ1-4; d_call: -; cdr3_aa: CASSKQVRGQEKLFF; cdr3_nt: TGTGCCAGCAGCAAACAAGTCAGGGGGCAAGAAAAACTGTTTTTT
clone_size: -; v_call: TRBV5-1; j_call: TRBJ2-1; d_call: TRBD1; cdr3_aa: CASSIIRQGASYNEQFF; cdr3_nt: TGCGCCAGCAGCATAATCCGGCAGGGGGCCTCCTACAATGAGCAGTTCTTC
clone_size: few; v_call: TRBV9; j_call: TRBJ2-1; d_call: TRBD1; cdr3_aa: CASSPPRTGGSEQFF; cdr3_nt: TGTGCCAGCAGCCCCCCTCGGACAGGGGGGAGTGAGCAGTTCTTC
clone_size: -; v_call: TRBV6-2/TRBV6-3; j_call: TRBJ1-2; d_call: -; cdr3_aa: CASSGTPRSYGYTF; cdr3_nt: TGTGCCAGCAGCGGGACCCCAAGATCCTATGGCTACACCTTC
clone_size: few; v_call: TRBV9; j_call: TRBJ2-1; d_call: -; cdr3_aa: CASSVELRVPYNEQFF; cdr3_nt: TGTGCCAGCAGCGTAGAACTCAGGGTACCCTACAATGAGCAGTTCTTC
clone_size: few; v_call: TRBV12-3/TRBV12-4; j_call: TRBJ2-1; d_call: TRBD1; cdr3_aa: CASRLVPQGARDEQFF; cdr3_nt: TGTGCCAGCAGGCTGGTACCTCAGGGGGCAAGGGATGAGCAGTTCTTC
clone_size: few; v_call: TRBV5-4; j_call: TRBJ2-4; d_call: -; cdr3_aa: CASSLGAGTKNIQYF; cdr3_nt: TGTGCCAGCAGCTTGGGAGCCGGAACCAAAAACATTCAGTACTTC
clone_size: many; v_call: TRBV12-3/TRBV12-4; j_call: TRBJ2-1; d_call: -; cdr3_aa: CASSLDTNEQFF; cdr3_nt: TGTGCCAGCAGTTTAGATACGAATGAGCAGTTCTTC
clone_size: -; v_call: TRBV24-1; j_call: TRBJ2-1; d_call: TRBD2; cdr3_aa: CATSDWVAGLYNEQFF; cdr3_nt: TGTGCCACCAGTGATTGGGTAGCGGGGCTCTACAATGAGCAGTTCTTC
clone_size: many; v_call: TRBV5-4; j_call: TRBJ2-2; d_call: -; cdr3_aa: CASSLGQGYGNTGELFF; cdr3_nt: TGTGCCAGCAGCTTGGGTCAGGGGTATGGAAACACCGGGGAGCTGTTTTTT
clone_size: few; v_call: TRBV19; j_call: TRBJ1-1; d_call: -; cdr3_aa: CASSIVNGRKEAFF; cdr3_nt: TGTGCCAGTAGTATAGTCAACGGACGGAAAGAAGCTTTCTTT
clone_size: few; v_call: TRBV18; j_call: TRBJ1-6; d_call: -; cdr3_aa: CASSPRTDSNSPLHF; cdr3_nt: TGTGCCAGCTCCCCCCGCACGGACTCCAATTCACCCCTCCACTTT
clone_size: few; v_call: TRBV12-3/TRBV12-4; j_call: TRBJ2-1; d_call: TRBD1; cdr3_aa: CASSLTGASGNEQFF; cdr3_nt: TGTGCCAGCAGTTTGACAGGGGCATCAGGGAATGAGCAGTTCTTC
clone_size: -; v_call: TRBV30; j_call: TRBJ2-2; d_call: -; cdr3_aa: CAWSVGPLNTGELFF; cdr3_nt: TGTGCCTGGAGTGTGGGACCCCTCAACACCGGGGAGCTGTTTTTT
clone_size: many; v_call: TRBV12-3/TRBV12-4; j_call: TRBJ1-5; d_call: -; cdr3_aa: CASSLGGNNQPQHF; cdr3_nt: TGTGCCAGCAGTTTGGGAGGGAACAATCAGCCCCAGCATTTT
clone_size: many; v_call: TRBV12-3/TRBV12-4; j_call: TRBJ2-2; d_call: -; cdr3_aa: CASSLHPTGLNTGELFF; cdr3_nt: TGTGCCAGCAGTTTACATCCCACCGGACTTAACACCGGGGAGCTGTTTTTT